This T cell receptor (beta chain) was documented in a study of cytomegalovirus exposure and HLA in healthy donors. Study findings and constraints: The sole available immune exposure information was CMV serostatus.

The germline V gene encodes CDR1 LNHNV and CDR2 YYDKDF (reference sequence). Trimming cost V 1 base and J 1 base; bases outside gene matches: 2. The CDR3 loop spans 15 amino acids. In nominal health when sampled, donors likely had unrecorded immune exposures nonetheless. Concerning this clone itself: The target antigen is unknown.

The PCR employed 60 Vbeta primers together with 13 Jbeta primers. In the authors' methods: Roughly 11 million shared chains were among the roughly 80 million unique TCR beta chains that a later analysis counted. Profiling relied on immunoSEQ multiplex PCR, and the TCRdb table lists in-frame clones only, not all of them. Clone size and V and J calls were adopted from that table, with D and trimming inferred from the DNA. The profile shows 150,000 to 200,000 clones, roughly 9.4% of them singletons. The J gene is TRBJ1-1, the V gene TRBV15; 8 nucleotides match TRBD1. This receptor was taken from a woman aged 25 to 39 in good health and CMV-seropositive. Sample: PBMCs. Written as DNA, the CDR3 is TGTGCCACCAGCAGAGGGCAGGGGGCGAACACTGAAGCTTTCTTT. It codes for CATSRGQGANTEAFF.